The 27 T cell receptor beta chains presented below share a single source sample, sequenced in a study of human thymus T cells. Data came from immunoSEQ multiplex PCR; TCRdb stores just in-frame clones and leaves some out. The sample lists about 46,000 clones; 95% were seen once. Sequencing was done on a sample of blood. All receptors come from a girl younger than two with a congenital heart defect but otherwise immunologically healthy.

The CDR3 reads CASSRVPDTQYF. CDR3 DNA: TGTGCCAGCAGCCGGGTCCCAGATACGCAGTATTTT. The chain has TRBV11-2 and TRBJ2-3; no reliable D call. Deletions cut 5 bases from V and 4 bases from J, with 7 bases between. From germline, CDR1 is SGHAT and CDR2 FQNNGV. The CDR3 runs 12 residues.

In DNA, the CDR3 is TGTGCCAGCACCTTCTCGGGACAAAACACTGAAGCTTTCTTT. Protein sequence: CASTFSGQNTEAFF. The V and J genes are TRBV28 and TRBJ1-1, with TRBD1 as a possible D gene (6 bases). Germline V gene sequence: CDR1 MDHEN, CDR2 SYDVKM. The CDR3 spans 14 residues. Between the trimmed V and J ends, which lost 7 bases and 2 bases, there was a span of 14 bases.

The chain links TRBV29-1 to TRBJ2-7; D possibly corresponds to TRBD1 (5 bases). With 7 bases removed from V and 3 bases from J, the gap between germline ends came to 16 bases. The CDR3 has 13 amino acids. The germline CDR1 and CDR2 sequences are SQVTM and ANQGSEA. The CDR3 nucleotides read TGCAGCGCCGAATCCCAGGGCAGCTACGAGCAGTACTTC. It yields the protein CSAESQGSYEQYF.

The J gene is TRBJ2-1, the V gene TRBV4-3; D not resolved. The CDR3 runs to 16 residues. V was shortened by 0 bases and J by 1 base, with 10 bases between the two germline ends. Germline-derived CDR1 and CDR2 are LGHNA and YSLEER. CDR3 region: CASSQDWYTSYNEQFF. CDR3 in DNA: TGCGCCAGCAGCCAAGATTGGTATACTTCCTACAATGAGCAGTTCTTC.

As for this clone: The junction departs from germline at one end; a sequencing error may be responsible. Other DNA variants within this sample encode the same CDR3. The gene calls are TRBV7-3 and TRBJ1-2; possibly TRBD1 for D (5 bases). Germline CDR1 SGHTA, CDR2 FQGTGA. There are 13 residues in the CDR3. The DNA of the CDR3 is TGTGCCAGCAGGCGACAGCACGACTACGGCTACACCTTC. Its translation: CASRRQHDYGYTF.

This chain uses TRBV5-6 with TRBJ2-1; D gene unclear. This CDR3 region has 15 residues. V gave up 1 base and J gave up 7 bases, with 15 bases separating them. Germline V gene lookup returns CDR1 SGHDT and CDR2 YYEEEE. CDR3 nucleotides: TGTGCCAGCAGCTTGCCCCATACGGACCGAAATGAGCAGTTCTTC. It translates to CASSLPHTDRNEQFF.

This sequence joins TRBV29-1 and TRBJ2-5, with TRBD2 matching over 9 bases. Germline V lookup: CDR1 SQVTM, CDR2 ANQGSEA. The CDR3 extends over 11 amino acids. V lost 6 bases and J lost 4; bases outside the gene matches: 0. CDR3 nucleotides: TGCAGCGTACTAGCGGGAGAGACCCAGTACTTC. This translates into CSVLAGETQYF.

V gene TRBV29-1 combines with J gene TRBJ1-2; weak D call: TRBD1 (5 bases). Germline values: CDR1 SQVTM, CDR2 ANQGSEA. Trimming shortened V by 4 bases and J by 0 bases, and 12 bases separated the two germline ends. The CDR3 totals 14 residues. The CDR3 sequence: CSVGVGGANYGYTF. The CDR3 coding sequence is TGCAGCGTTGGGGTTGGAGGGGCTAACTATGGCTACACCTTC.

The chain links TRBV15 to TRBJ2-2; 10 positions agree with TRBD2. Germline CDR1 LNHNV, CDR2 YYDKDF (reference sequence). V dropped 0 bases and J dropped 6; count of bases not matched to a gene: 7. This CDR3 is 17 amino acids long. The CDR3 region is CATSRDTILAGAGELFF. The CDR3 coding sequence is TGTGCCACCAGCAGAGATACCATCCTAGCGGGAGCCGGGGAGCTGTTTTTT.

The chain is built from TRBV20-1 and TRBJ1-5; the D is unclear. Trimming removed 7 bases from V and 5 bases from J, with 9 bases in between. Germline V CDR1 and CDR2: DFQATT, SNEGSKA (reference sequence). The CDR3 has 11 residues. The CDR3 bases are TGCAGTGTGGGAGCCGATCAGCCCCAGCATTTT. As protein: CSVGADQPQHF.

V gene TRBV10-2 combines with J gene TRBJ1-2; 9 bases align to TRBD1. The CDR3 contains 15 residues. Germline V gene data show CDR1 as WSHSY and CDR2 as SAAADI. The V and J ends lost 6 bases and 4 bases, in that order; junction bases with no gene match: 9. This CDR3 is CASSVQGAGSYGYTF. The CDR3 region has the DNA TGCGCCAGCAGCGTACAGGGGGCAGGCAGCTATGGCTACACCTTC.

The chain employs TRBV18 and TRBJ2-7, with 11 nucleotides matching TRBD2. The length of the CDR3 is 15 residues. Germline CDR1 is KGHSH and CDR2 is LQKENI. Unmatched junction bases numbered 9, after V lost 6 bases and J lost 5 bases. CDR3 in DNA: TGTGCCAGCTCCCTCCTAGCGGGAGGCCGTGACGAGCAGTACTTC. This translates into CASSLLAGGRDEQYF.

The CDR3 DNA reads TGTGCCAGCAGCTCCGGAAGGCAAGAGACCCAGTACTTC. It yields the protein CASSSGRQETQYF. The rearrangement joins TRBV7-2 to TRBJ2-5; no definite D call. The ends were cut back, 4 bases at V and 2 bases at J, with 8 bases in the middle. This CDR3 has 13 amino acids. Germline V gene lookup returns CDR1 SGHTA and CDR2 FQGNSA.

V gene TRBV6-4 combines with J gene TRBJ2-1; 8 positions match TRBD2. Germline V CDR1 and CDR2: MRHNA, SNTAGT. The CDR3 has 16 residues. J was trimmed by 7 bases and V by 0 bases; bases with no gene match: 8. The CDR3 protein is CASSDSAASGWNEQFF. The DNA of the CDR3 is TGTGCCAGCAGTGACTCAGCGGCTAGCGGGTGGAATGAGCAGTTCTTC.

The CDR3 loop is CASSYDSNYGYTF. Here the CDR3 DNA reads TGTGCCAGCAGCTACGATTCTAACTATGGCTACACCTTC. This chain uses TRBV27 with TRBJ1-2; D ambiguous. Trimming shortened V by 6 bases and J by 0 bases, and 8 bases separated the two germline ends. Germline V gives CDR1 MNHEY, CDR2 SMNVEV (reference sequence). This CDR3 has 13 residues.

The chain links TRBV18 to TRBJ2-1, with TRBD2 as a possible D gene (6 bases). V lost 3 bases and J 2 bases, leaving 20 bases between the germline ends. The CDR3 loop spans 18 amino acids. Germline V gene sequence: CDR1 KGHSH, CDR2 LQKENI. The CDR3, as DNA: TGTGCCAGCTCACCCTTTCGTGGGAGGACCGGCCCCTACAATGAGCAGTTCTTC. Protein sequence: CASSPFRGRTGPYNEQFF.

The J gene is TRBJ2-7, the V gene TRBV27; D not resolved. CDR3 size: 12 residues. The V end lost 6 bases, the J end lost 5 bases, and 11 bases lay between the germline ends. Germline V gene lookup returns CDR1 MNHEY and CDR2 SMNVEV (reference sequence). The CDR3 bases are TGTGCCAGCAGGACCCGGAGCAACGAGCAGTACTTC. Its translation is CASRTRSNEQYF.

The V call is TRBV7-9, the J call TRBJ2-7; D call uncertain. This CDR3 has 12 residues. From germline, CDR1 is SEHNR and CDR2 FQNEAQ (reference sequence). The V gene lost 0 bases and the J gene lost 5 bases, with 5 bases spanning the gap. CDR3 in amino acids: CASSLASNEQYF. The CDR3 DNA follows: TGTGCCAGCAGCTTAGCTAGCAACGAGCAGTACTTC.

The rearrangement joins TRBV27 to TRBJ1-3; 10 bases are a match to TRBD1. The CDR3 has 15 amino acids. The junction had 10 bases not matched to a gene; V was cut back by 5 bases and J by 9 bases. Germline CDR1 and CDR2: MNHEY and SMNVEV (reference sequence). The CDR3 DNA sequence: TGTGCCAGCAGTGCGTTGACAGGGGGCTTAAGCACCATATATTTT. This sequence encodes CASSALTGGLSTIYF.

Only one count was recorded for this clone. Other DNA sequences in this sample translate to the same CDR3. The chain has TRBV28 and TRBJ1-2; D call uncertain. From germline, CDR1 is MDHEN and CDR2 SYDVKM. Trimming left V 3 bases short and J 4 bases short, with 9 bases between. This CDR3 is 13 amino acids long. CDR3 protein: CASSFKGAYGYTF. CDR3 nucleotide sequence: TGTGCCAGCAGTTTTAAGGGCGCCTATGGCTACACCTTC.

The J gene is TRBJ2-6, the V gene TRBV7-2; tentative D call: TRBD2 (5 bases). V dropped 5 bases and J dropped 2 bases, with 16 bases sitting between them. Germline assignment: CDR1 SGHTA and CDR2 FQGNSA. This CDR3 has 17 residues. The CDR3 sequence: CASSLRGSGAGANVLTF. CDR3 nucleotide sequence: TGTGCCAGCAGCCTCCGGGGTAGTGGAGCTGGGGCCAACGTCCTGACTTTC.

This clone was picked up a small number of times. The gene calls are TRBV27 and TRBJ1-4; weak D call: TRBD1 (6 bases). Germline V gene lookup returns CDR1 MNHEY and CDR2 SMNVEV (reference sequence). This CDR3 region has 17 residues. Between the trimmed V and J ends, which lost 3 bases and 8 bases, there was a span of 22 bases. CDR3 sequence (DNA): TGTGCCAGCAGTTTGGGGTACAGGGATAGGCCTGGAGAAAAACTGTTTTTT. Encoded protein: CASSLGYRDRPGEKLFF. The entire variable domain, with the rest obtained from reference TRBV27 and TRBJ1-4, is as follows: EAQVTQNPRYLITVTGKKLTVTCSQNMNHEYMSWYRQDPGLGLRQIYYSMNVEVTDKGDVPEGYKVSRKEKRNFPLILESPSPNQTSLYFCASSLGYRDRPGEKLFFGSGTQLSVL.

V is TRBV29-1 and J is TRBJ2-5, with D perhaps TRBD1 (6 bases). Germline V gene lookup returns CDR1 SQVTM and CDR2 ANQGSEA. V was shortened by 3 bases and J by 5 bases, with 16 bases between the two germline ends. CDR3 length: 14 residues. The CDR3 loop reads CSVDSAGVRETQYF. DNA for the CDR3: TGCAGCGTTGATTCCGCAGGGGTTCGGGAGACCCAGTACTTC.

This clone has more than one count but fewer than ten. The chain links TRBV5-1 to TRBJ2-5; D is unclear. The V gene lost 3 bases and the J gene lost 2 bases, with 2 bases spanning the gap. The CDR3 has 11 amino acids. From germline, CDR1 is SGHRS and CDR2 YFSETQ. The CDR3 here is CASSSQETQYF. The CDR3 DNA is TGCGCCAGCAGCTCGCAAGAGACCCAGTACTTC. Complete variable domain (other parts from reference TRBV5-1 and TRBJ2-5): KAGVTQTPRYLIKTRGQQVTLSCSPISGHRSVSWYQQTPGQGLQFLFEYFSETQRNKGNFPGRFSGRQFSNSRSEMNVSTLELGDSALYLCASSSQETQYFGPGTRLLVL.

CDR3 nucleotides: TGCGCCAGCAGCACCAGCTATGGGCGGTCGACAGGTTATAAGGATGGCTACACCTTC. It specifies CASSTSYGRSTGYKDGYTF. The chain has TRBV5-1 and TRBJ1-2; D possibly corresponds to TRBD1 (6 bases). Trimming cost V 4 bases and J 6 bases, with 31 bases left between them. The germline gives CDR1 SGHRS, CDR2 YFSETQ. The CDR3 is 19 residues long. Together with reference TRBV5-1 and TRBJ1-2, the CDR3 gives the full variable domain: KAGVTQTPRYLIKTRGQQVTLSCSPISGHRSVSWYQQTPGQGLQFLFEYFSETQRNKGNFPGRFSGRQFSNSRSEMNVSTLELGDSALYLCASSTSYGRSTGYKDGYTFGSGTRLTVV.

The sample holds one count of this clone. V and J are TRBV27 and TRBJ2-1, with TRBD1 identical over 9 bases. After removal of 4 bases from V and 4 bases from J, the junction contained 5 bases not matched to a gene. Germline CDR1 is MNHEY and CDR2 is SMNVEV (reference sequence). The length of the CDR3 is 15 residues. The CDR3 sequence: CASSSQGARYNEQFF. CDR3 DNA: TGTGCCAGCAGTTCACAGGGGGCTCGGTACAATGAGCAGTTCTTC.

The chain recombines TRBV15 with TRBJ2-1, with unresolved D. Trimming removed 1 base from V and 0 bases from J, with 16 bases in between. The CDR3 length is 18 residues. Per the germline V gene, CDR1 is LNHNV and CDR2 is YYDKDF (reference sequence). CDR3 nucleotides: TGTGCCACCAGCAGAGCCCGGGTCCACATCAGCTCCTACAATGAGCAGTTCTTC. Encoded protein: CATSRARVHISSYNEQFF.